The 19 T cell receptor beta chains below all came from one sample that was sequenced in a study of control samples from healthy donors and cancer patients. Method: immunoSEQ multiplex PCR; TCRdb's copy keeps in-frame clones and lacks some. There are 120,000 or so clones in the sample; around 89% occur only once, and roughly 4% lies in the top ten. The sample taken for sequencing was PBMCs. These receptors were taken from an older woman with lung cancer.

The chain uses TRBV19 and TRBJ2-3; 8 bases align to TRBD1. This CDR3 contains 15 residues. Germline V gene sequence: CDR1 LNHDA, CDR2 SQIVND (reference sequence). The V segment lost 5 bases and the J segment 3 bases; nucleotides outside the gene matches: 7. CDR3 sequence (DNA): TGTGCCAGTAGTCACGGACAGGGCGTGACAGATACGCAGTATTTT. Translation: CASSHGQGVTDTQYF.

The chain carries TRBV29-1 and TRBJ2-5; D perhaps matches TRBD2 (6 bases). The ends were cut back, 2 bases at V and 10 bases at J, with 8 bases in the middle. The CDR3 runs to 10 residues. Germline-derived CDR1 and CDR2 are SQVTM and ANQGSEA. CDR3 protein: CSVETGVQYF. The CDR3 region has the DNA TGCAGCGTTGAAACGGGAGTCCAGTACTTC.

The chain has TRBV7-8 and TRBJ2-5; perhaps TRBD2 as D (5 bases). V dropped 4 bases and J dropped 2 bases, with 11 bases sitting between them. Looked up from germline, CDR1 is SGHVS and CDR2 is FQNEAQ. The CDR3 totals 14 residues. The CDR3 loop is CASSSKAEQETQYF. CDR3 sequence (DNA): TGTGCCAGCAGCTCTAAAGCGGAGCAAGAGACCCAGTACTTC. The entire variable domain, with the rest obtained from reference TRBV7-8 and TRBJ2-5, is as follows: GAGVSQSPRYKVAKRGQDVALRCDPISGHVSLFWYQQALGQGPEFLTYFQNEAQLDKSGLPSDRFFAERPEGSVSTLKIQRTQQEDSAVYLCASSSKAEQETQYFGPGTRLLVL.

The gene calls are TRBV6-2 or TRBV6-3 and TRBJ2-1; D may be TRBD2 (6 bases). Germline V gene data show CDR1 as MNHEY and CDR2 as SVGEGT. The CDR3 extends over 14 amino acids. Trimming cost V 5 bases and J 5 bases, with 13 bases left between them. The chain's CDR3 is CASSPTGLNNEQFF. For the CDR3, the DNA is TGTGCCAGCAGTCCGACGGGACTGAACAATGAGCAGTTCTTC.

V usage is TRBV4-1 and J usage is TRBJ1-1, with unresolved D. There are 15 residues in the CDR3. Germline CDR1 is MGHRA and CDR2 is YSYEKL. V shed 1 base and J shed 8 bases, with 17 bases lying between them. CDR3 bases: TGCGCCAGCAGCCAAGTTGGCGGGATTCCTAGCGAAGCTTTCTTT. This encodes CASSQVGGIPSEAFF.

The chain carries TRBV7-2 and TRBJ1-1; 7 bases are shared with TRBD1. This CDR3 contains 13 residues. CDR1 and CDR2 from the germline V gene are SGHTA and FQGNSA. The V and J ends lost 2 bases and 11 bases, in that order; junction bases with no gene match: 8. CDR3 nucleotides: TGTGCCAGCAGCTTAAACTCGGGACAGTTGGCTTTCTTT. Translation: CASSLNSGQLAFF.

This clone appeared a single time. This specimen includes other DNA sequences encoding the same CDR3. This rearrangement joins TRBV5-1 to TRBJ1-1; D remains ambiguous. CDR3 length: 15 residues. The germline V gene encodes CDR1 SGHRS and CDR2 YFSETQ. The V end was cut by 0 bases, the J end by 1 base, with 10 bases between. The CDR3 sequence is CASSLVGAGNTEAFF. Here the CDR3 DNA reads TGCGCCAGCAGCTTGGTAGGTGCTGGGAACACTGAAGCTTTCTTT.

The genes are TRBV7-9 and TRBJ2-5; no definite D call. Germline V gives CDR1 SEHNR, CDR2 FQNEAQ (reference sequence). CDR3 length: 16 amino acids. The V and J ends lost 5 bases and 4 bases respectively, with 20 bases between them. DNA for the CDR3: TGTGCCAGCAGCCCGGACCCATACAGAGGCCCAGAGACCCAGTACTTC. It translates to CASSPDPYRGPETQYF.

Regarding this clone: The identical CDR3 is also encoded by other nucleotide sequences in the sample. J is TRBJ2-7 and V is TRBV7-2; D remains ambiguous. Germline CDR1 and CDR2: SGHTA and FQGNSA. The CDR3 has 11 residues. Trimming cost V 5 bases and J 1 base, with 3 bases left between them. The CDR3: CASSLSYEQYF. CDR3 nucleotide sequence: TGTGCCAGCAGCCTTTCCTACGAGCAGTACTTC.

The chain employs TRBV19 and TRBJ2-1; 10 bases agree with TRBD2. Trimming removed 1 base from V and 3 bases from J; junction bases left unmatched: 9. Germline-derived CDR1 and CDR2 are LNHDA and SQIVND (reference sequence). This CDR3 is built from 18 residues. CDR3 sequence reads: CASSIVRASGGIYNEQFF. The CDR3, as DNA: TGTGCCAGTAGTATAGTCAGGGCTAGCGGGGGAATCTACAATGAGCAGTTCTTC.

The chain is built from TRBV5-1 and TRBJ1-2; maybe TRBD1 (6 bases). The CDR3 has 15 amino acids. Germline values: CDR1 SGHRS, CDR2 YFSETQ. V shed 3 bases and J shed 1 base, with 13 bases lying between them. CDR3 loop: CASSSSTGLNYGYTF. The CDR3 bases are TGCGCCAGCAGCTCATCGACAGGCCTTAACTATGGCTACACCTTC.

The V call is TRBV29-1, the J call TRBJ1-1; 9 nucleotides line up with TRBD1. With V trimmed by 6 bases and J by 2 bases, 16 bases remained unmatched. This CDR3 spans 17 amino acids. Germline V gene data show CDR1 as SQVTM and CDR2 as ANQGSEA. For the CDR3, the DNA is TGCAGCGTGTTGGGTGGTCGGGGACAGGGTACTAACACTGAAGCTTTCTTT. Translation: CSVLGGRGQGTNTEAFF. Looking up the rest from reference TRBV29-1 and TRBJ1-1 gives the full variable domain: SAVISQKPSRDICQRGTSLTIQCQVDSQVTMMFWYRQQPGQSLTLIATANQGSEATYESGFVIDKFPISRPNLTFSTLTVSNMSPEDSSIYLCSVLGGRGQGTNTEAFFGQGTRLTVV.

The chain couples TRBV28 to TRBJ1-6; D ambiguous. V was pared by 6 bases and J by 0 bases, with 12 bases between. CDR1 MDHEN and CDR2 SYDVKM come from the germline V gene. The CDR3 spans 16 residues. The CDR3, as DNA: TGTGCCAGCAGCCCCGCCCAGAGCTCCTATAATTCACCCCTCCACTTT. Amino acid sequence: CASSPAQSSYNSPLHF.

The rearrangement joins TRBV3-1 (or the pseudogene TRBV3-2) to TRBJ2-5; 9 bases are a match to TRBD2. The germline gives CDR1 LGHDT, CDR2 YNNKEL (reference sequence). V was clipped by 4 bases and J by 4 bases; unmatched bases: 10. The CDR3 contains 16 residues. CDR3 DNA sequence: TGTGCCAGCAGCCCCCCGACGGCGGGAGGGGGAGAGACCCAGTACTTC. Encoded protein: CASSPPTAGGGETQYF.

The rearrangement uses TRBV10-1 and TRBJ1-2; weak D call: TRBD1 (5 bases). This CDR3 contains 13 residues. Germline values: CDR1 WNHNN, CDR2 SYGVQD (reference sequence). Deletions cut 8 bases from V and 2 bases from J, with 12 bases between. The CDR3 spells CASHLTVNYGYTF. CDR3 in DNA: TGCGCCAGCCACTTGACAGTCAACTATGGCTACACCTTC.

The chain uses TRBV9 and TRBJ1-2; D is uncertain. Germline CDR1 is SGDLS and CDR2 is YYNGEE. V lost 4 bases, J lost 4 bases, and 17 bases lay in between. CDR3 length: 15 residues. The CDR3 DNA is TGTGCCAGCAGCTCCTCCTATGGGGTTATCTATGGCTACACCTTC. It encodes CASSSSYGVIYGYTF.

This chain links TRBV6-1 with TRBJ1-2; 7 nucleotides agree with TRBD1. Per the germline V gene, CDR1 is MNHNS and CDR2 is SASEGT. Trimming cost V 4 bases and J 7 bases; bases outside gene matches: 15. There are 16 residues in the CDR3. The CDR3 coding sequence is TGTGCCAGCAGTGGTAACCTAGGAGGACAGGAGGGTGGCTACACCTTC. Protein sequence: CASSGNLGGQEGGYTF.

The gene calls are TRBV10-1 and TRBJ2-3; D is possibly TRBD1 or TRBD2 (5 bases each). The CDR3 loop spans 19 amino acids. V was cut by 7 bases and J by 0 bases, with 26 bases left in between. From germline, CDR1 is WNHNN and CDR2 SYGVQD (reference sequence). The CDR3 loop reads CASTRKGPKSPRSTDTQYF. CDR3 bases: TGCGCCAGCACCCGAAAGGGACCCAAGTCCCCCCGAAGCACAGATACGCAGTATTTT.

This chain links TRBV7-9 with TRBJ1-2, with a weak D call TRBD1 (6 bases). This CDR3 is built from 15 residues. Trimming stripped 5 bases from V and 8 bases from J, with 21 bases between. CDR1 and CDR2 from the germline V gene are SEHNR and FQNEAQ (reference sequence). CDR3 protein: CASSLGTFALIGYTF. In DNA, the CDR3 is TGTGCCAGCAGCCTAGGGACATTCGCCCTTATCGGCTACACCTTC.